This section outlines one TCR beta chain sequence together with its context. TCRdb itself ran the 5' RACE reads through MiXCR, one entry per CDR3 protein. The sample records some 500,000 distinct CDR3 sequences, 7.5% to 10% being singletons. V shed 2 bases and J shed 0 bases, with 12 bases lying between them. The germline V gene encodes CDR1 SEHNR and CDR2 FQNEAQ (reference sequence). The CDR3 totals 16 residues. The record originates from a study of identical twins. The sample was also reused in another study, on yellow fever vaccine responses in identical twins.

The V call is TRBV7-9, the J call TRBJ2-3; no reliable D call. The sequence was obtained from a woman aged 18-29 years in good health. The sequenced sample was PBMCs. CDR3 nucleotides: TGTGCCAGCAGCTTATCGAGCGCGCAAAGCACAGATACGCAGTATTTT. As protein: CASSLSSAQSTDTQYF. Full variable domain (missing parts from reference TRBV7-9 and TRBJ2-3): DTGVSQNPRHKITKRGQNVTFRCDPISEHNRLYWYRQTLGQGPEFLTYFQNEAQLEKSRLLSDRFSAERPKGSFSTLEIQRTEQGDSAMYLCASSLSSAQSTDTQYFGPGTRLTVL.